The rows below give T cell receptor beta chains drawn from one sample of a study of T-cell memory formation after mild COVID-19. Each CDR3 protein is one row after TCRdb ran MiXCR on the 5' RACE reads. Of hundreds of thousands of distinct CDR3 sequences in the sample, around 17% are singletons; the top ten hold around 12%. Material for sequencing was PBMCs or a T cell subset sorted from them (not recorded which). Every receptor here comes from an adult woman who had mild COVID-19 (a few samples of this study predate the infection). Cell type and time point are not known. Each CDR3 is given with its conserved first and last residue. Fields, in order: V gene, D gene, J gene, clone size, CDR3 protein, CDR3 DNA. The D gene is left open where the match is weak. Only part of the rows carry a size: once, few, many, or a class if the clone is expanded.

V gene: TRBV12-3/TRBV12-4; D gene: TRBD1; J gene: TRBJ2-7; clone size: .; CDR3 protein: CASSPRQGYYEQYF; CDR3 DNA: TGTGCCAGCAGTCCCCGACAGGGGTACTACGAGCAGTACTTC
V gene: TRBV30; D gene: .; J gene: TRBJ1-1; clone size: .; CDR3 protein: CAWSGTLNTEAFF; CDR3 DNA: TGTGCCTGGAGTGGGACGTTGAACACTGAAGCTTTCTTT
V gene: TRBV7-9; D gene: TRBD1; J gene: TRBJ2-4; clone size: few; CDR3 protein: CASSSTGTGLANIQYF; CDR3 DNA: TGTGCCAGCAGCTCCACCGGGACAGGGCTGGCGAACATTCAGTACTTC
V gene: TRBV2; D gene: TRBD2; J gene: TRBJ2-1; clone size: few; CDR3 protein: CASSFLAGGLAGVNEQFF; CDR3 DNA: TGTGCCAGCAGTTTCCTTGCGGGGGGACTAGCGGGAGTGAATGAGCAGTTCTTC
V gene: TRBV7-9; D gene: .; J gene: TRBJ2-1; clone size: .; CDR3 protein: CASSPTSNNEQFF; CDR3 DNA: TGTGCCAGCAGCCCCACCTCTAACAATGAGCAGTTCTTC
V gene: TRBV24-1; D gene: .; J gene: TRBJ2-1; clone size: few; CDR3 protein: CATSDQESQFF; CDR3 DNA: TGTGCCACCAGTGATCAAGAATCGCAGTTCTTC
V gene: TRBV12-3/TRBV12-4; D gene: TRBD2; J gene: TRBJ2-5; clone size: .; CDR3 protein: CASSPSLWGGGAVTQYF; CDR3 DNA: TGTGCCAGCAGTCCCTCACTGTGGGGCGGGGGAGCCGTAACCCAGTACTTC
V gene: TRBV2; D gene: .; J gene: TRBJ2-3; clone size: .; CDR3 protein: CASSVSGDTQYF; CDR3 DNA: TGTGCCAGCAGTGTTTCCGGAGATACGCAGTATTTT
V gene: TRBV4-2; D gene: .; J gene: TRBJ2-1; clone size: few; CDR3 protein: CASSQDWSNEQFF; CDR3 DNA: TGTGCCAGCAGCCAAGACTGGAGCAATGAGCAGTTCTTC
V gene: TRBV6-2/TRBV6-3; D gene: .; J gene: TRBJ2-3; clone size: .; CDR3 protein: CAIGGSSRADTQYF; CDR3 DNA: TGTGCCATCGGTGGGAGTTCCAGGGCAGATACGCAGTATTTT
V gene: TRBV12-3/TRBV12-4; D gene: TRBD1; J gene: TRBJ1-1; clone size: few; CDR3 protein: CASRTGATEAFF; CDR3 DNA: TGTGCCAGCAGGACAGGGGCCACTGAAGCTTTCTTT
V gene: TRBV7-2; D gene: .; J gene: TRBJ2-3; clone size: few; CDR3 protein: CASSLRPGLSSTDTQYF; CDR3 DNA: TGTGCCAGCAGCTTAAGGCCGGGGCTCTCTAGCACAGATACGCAGTATTTT
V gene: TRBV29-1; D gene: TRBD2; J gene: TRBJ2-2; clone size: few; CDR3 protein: CSVGTAGGTGELFF; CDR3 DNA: TGCAGCGTTGGCACAGCGGGAGGGACCGGGGAGCTGTTTTTT
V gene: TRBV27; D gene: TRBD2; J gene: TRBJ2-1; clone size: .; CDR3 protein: CASSKSGLAGGQYWGEQFF; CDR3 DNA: TGTGCCAGCAGTAAATCGGGACTAGCGGGAGGACAATATTGGGGGGAGCAGTTCTTC
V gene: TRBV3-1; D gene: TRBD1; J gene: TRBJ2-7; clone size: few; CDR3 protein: CASSQITGQGSYEQYF; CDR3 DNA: TGTGCCAGCAGCCAAATCACAGGACAGGGGAGCTACGAGCAGTACTTC
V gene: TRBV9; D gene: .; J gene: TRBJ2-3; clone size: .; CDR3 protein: CASSVWGTTDTQYF; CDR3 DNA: TGTGCCAGCAGCGTTTGGGGAACCACAGATACGCAGTATTTT
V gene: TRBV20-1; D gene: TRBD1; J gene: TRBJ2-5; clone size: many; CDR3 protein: CSAEGAKRQETQYF; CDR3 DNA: TGCAGTGCCGAGGGGGCCAAACGGCAAGAGACCCAGTACTTC
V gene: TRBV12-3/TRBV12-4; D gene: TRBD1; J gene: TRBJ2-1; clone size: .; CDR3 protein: CASSFGTGVWQFF; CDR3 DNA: TGTGCCAGCAGTTTCGGGACAGGGGTCTGGCAGTTCTTC
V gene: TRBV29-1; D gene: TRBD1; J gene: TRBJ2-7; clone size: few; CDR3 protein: CSARDRSSYEQYF; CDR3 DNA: TGCAGCGCCCGGGACAGGAGCTCCTACGAGCAGTACTTC
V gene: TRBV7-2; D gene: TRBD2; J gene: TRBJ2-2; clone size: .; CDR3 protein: CASSLLAEIGELFF; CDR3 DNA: TGTGCCAGCAGCTTGCTAGCGGAGATAGGGGAGCTGTTTTTT
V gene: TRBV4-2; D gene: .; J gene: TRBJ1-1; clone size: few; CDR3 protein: CASSHSDRSNAEAFF; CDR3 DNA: TGTGCCAGCAGCCATTCTGACAGGTCGAACGCTGAAGCTTTCTTT
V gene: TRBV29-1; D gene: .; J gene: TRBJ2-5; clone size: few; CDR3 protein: CSTRRGGGEETQYF; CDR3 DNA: TGCAGCACCCGTAGGGGAGGGGGCGAAGAGACCCAGTACTTC
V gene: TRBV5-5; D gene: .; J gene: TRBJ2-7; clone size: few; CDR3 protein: CASSQTLVDSPYEQYF; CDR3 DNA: TGTGCCAGCAGCCAAACTTTGGTTGACAGTCCGTACGAGCAGTACTTC
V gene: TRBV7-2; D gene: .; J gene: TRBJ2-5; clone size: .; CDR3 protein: CASSFVGLETQYF; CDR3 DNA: TGTGCCAGCAGCTTTGTAGGGTTAGAGACCCAGTACTTC
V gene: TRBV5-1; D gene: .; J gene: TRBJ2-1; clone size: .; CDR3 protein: CASSLVGSGNEQFF; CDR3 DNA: TGCGCCAGCAGCTTGGTGGGGTCCGGCAATGAGCAGTTCTTC
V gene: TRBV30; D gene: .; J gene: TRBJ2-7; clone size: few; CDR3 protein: CAWGRQANEQYF; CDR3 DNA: TGTGCCTGGGGACGACAGGCAAACGAGCAGTACTTC
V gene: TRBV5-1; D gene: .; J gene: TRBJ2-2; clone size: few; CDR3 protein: CAIEIGTGELFF; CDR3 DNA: TGCGCCATCGAAATCGGCACCGGGGAGCTGTTTTTT
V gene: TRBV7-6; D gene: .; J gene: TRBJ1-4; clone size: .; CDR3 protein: CASSLAQGTREGNEKLFF; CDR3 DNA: TGTGCCAGCAGCTTAGCGCAAGGGACAAGGGAGGGTAATGAAAAACTGTTTTTT
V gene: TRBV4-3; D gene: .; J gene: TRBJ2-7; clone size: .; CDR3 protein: CASSQEADSIYEQYF; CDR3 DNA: TGCGCCAGCAGCCAAGAAGCTGACAGTATCTACGAGCAGTACTTC
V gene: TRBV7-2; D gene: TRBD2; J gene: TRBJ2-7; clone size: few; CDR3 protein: CASSLDPAGGPRQYF; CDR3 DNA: TGTGCCAGCAGCTTAGATCCAGCGGGGGGGCCCCGGCAGTACTTC
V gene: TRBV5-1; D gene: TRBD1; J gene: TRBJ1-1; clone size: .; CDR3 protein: CASSGGTGLNTEAFF; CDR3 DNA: TGCGCCAGCAGCGGAGGGACAGGGTTGAACACTGAAGCTTTCTTT